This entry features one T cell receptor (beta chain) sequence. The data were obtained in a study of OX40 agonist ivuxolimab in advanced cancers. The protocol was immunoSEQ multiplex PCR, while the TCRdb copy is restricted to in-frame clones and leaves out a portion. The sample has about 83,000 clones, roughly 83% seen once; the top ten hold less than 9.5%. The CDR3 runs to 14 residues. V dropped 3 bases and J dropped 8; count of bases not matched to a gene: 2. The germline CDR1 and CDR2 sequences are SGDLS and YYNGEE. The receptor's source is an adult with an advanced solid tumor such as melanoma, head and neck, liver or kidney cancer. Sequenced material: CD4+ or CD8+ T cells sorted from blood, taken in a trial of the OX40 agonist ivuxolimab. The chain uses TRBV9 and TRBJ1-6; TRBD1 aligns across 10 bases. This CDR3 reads CASSAGTGDSPLHF. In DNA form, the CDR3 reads TGTGCCAGCAGCGCCGGGACAGGGGATTCACCCCTCCACTTT.